This T cell receptor (beta chain) was observed in a study of OX40 agonist ivuxolimab in advanced cancers. Regarding the study as a whole: Averaged across samples, CD8+ T cells carried more expanded clones than CD4+ did. CD4+ and CD8+ T cells in blood underwent clonal expansion by week 6 at 0.1 to 3.0 mg/kg.

The data were produced by immunoSEQ multiplex PCR, yet TCRdb's version contains in-frame clones alone and is incomplete. The sample consists of roughly 73,000 clones, roughly 80% of them appearing once. Worth noting for this clone: The target antigen is unknown.

The germline CDR1 and CDR2 sequences are KGHSH and LQKENI. This CDR3 is built from 12 residues. V shed 6 bases and J shed 5 bases, with 7 bases lying between them. The sequences come from CD4+ or CD8+ T cells sorted from blood, collected in a trial of the OX40 agonist ivuxolimab. The sequence was obtained from an adult with an advanced solid tumor such as melanoma, head and neck, liver or kidney cancer. The chain has TRBV18 and TRBJ1-4; unclear D gene. In DNA form, the CDR3 reads TGTGCCAGCTCGCGGGGAAATGAAAAACTGTTTTTT. Translating it yields CASSRGNEKLFF.